This T cell receptor beta chain comes out of a study of blood T cell repertoires in COVID-19. Study in general: COVID-19 samples from acute and convalescent phases originated in the United States, Italy and Spain. T cells, B-cell-depleted T cells, or PBMCs supplied cDNA or gDNA.

V was trimmed by 2 bases and J by 4 bases, leaving 9 bases between them. There are 13 residues in the CDR3. The V gene's germline CDR1 is SGHRS and CDR2 YFSETQ. Sequencing used immunoSEQ multiplex PCR; TCRdb keeps in-frame clones, though not all of them. The sample has around 180,000 clones, 75% to 85% seen once; the top ten hold less than 20%. In assigning cohorts, the study relied on participant-reported clinical history. The genes are TRBV5-1 and TRBJ1-1; a weak D match, TRBD1 (5 bases). This clonotype originated in a woman between 50 and 59 years old with acute COVID-19. Sequenced input: PBMCs or T cells enriched from blood (not recorded which). The CDR3 DNA reads TGCGCCAGCAGCTTTGGGGGGACCACTGAAGCTTTCTTT. Residues: CASSFGGTTEAFF.